This T cell receptor (beta chain) was profiled in a study of shared clonotypes between healthy human individuals. On the study more broadly: The people who gave samples were a couple of women and a few men aged 18 to 49. Three CD4 naive, three CD4 memory, two CD8 naive and one CD8 memory plate were used per donor. General study findings and limits: Large sequencing depth failed to make sorted-subset sequencing complete, rarefaction showed.

This clone showed up just once. Its antigen remains unidentified. CDR3 length: 15 residues. The trim removed 0 bases at V and 6 bases at J, leaving 4 bases unmatched. The V gene's germline CDR1 is SGHRS and CDR2 YFSETQ. Repertoires were generated with immunoSEQ multiplex PCR, while TCRdb's copy carries only in-frame clones and drops some. The sample includes 730,000 or so clones, 72% seen only once; the top ten take 1.8%. This sequence originates from a woman in her twenties or thirties in good health. Sequencing was performed on memory CD4+ T cells sorted from blood. Regarding subset: CD45RA-negative fraction. The rearrangement joins TRBV5-1 to TRBJ2-7; TRBD2 aligns across 12 bases. The CDR3 sequence: CASSLGLAGEGEQYF. The CDR3 DNA is TGCGCCAGCAGCTTGGGACTAGCGGGAGAGGGCGAGCAGTACTTC.